The TCR beta chain described here comes from a study of Ad26.COV2.S vaccination and SARS-CoV-2 variants. Treatment reported: over 15 received Ad26.COV2.S at low or high dose, single or two shots; five or six received placebo; per-sample allocation not given. Specimen acquisition occurred on day 63 following the initial vaccine or placebo injection. V lost 1 base to trimming and J lost 2 bases, with 4 bases between them. This CDR3 region has 13 residues. Germline assignment: CDR1 SGHRS and CDR2 YFSETQ. TCRdb's copy holds only in-frame clones and misses some; the assay was immunoSEQ multiplex PCR. Of 350,000 to 500,000 clones listed, less than 95% are singletons.

The clonotype originates from a person aged 18-60 years who received the Ad26.COV2.S COVID-19 vaccine or a placebo. This chain links TRBV5-1 with TRBJ2-1; D not certain. This sample comprised peripheral blood, obtained in a trial of Ad26.COV2.S vaccine versus placebo. The CDR3 nucleotides are TGCGCCAGCAGCTTGCAGGCCTACAATGAGCAGTTCTTC. Residues: CASSLQAYNEQFF.